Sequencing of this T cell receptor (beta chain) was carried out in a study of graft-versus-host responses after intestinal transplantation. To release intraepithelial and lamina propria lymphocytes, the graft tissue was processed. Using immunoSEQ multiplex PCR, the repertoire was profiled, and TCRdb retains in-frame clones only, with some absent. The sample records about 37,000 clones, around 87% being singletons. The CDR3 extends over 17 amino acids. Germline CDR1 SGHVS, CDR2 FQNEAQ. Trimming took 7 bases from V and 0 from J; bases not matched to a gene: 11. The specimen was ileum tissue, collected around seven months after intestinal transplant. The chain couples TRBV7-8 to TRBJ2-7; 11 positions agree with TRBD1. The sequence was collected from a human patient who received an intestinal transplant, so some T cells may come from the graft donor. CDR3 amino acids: CASNKGTGGESSYEQYF. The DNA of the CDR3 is TGTGCCAGCAACAAAGGGACAGGGGGGGAGAGCTCCTACGAGCAGTACTTC.